The source of this TCR beta chain is a study of blood T cell repertoires in COVID-19. Background on the study: Acute-phase and convalescent COVID-19 samples originated in the United States, Italy and Spain. Sources were T cells, B-cell-depleted T cells, or PBMCs; the material itself was cDNA or gDNA.

In the original analysis: From reference gene primer amplification, estimates of nucleated cell counts were derived. Profiling relied on immunoSEQ multiplex PCR, and the TCRdb table lists in-frame clones only, not all of them. V and J calls and clone size are those listed in that table; D and trimming were worked out from the DNA. Of about 40,000 clones listed, 80% to 90% were seen once; the top ten hold about 5%. CDR3 length equals 13 residues. V lost 4 bases and J lost 7; bases outside the gene matches: 6. Looked up from germline, CDR1 is KGHSH and CDR2 is LQKENI. By its share, this clone is medium-sized.

Sequenced: peripheral blood. The chain carries TRBV18 and TRBJ2-7, with 8 bases that match TRBD1. The receptor was derived from a man aged 40-55 years with active COVID-19. The CDR3 sequence is CASSQDRVGEQYF. The CDR3 DNA sequence: TGTGCCAGCTCACAGGACAGGGTTGGGGAGCAGTACTTC.